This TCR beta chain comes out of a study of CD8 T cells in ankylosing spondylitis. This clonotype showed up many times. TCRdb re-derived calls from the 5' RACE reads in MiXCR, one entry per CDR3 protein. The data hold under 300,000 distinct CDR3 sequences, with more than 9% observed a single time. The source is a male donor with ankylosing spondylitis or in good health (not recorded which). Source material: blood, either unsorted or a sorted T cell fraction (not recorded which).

The CDR3 loop reads CSGLITGYEQYF. CDR3 DNA sequence: TGCAGCGGACTGATCACCGGCTACGAGCAGTACTTC. The rearrangement uses TRBV29-1 and TRBJ2-7; D unclear. Deletions cut 7 bases from V and 3 bases from J, with 13 bases between. The germline V gene has CDR1 SQVTM and CDR2 ANQGSEA. CDR3 length: 12 amino acids.